Presented here are 5 T cell receptor beta chains from one specimen sequenced in a study of molecular identifiers for immune sequencing clone quantification. One entry per CDR3 protein results from TCRdb running MiXCR on the PCR reads. The table shows roughly 93,000 distinct CDR3 sequences, with more than 20% occurring only once. Sequencing was done on a sample of naive CD8+ T cells from blood, with Jurkat cell RNA spiked in. The subset denotes: FACS-sorted CD8+CD4-CCR7+CD45RA+ naive T cells. Every receptor here comes from a human donor in good health. Some libraries in this study had Jurkat cell RNA spiked in.

A remark on this clonotype: A much larger clone is a single base away; this may be a read error. Lacking the conserved final phenylalanine or tryptophan, this CDR3 likely reflects a read error. This rearrangement joins TRBV9 to TRBJ1-2, with 8 bases lining up with TRBD1. Losses at the gene ends were 0 bases for V and 4 bases for J; bases not matched to a gene: 5. Germline V gives CDR1 SGDLS, CDR2 YYNGEE. CDR3 size: 15 residues. The CDR3 reads CASSVGTGRSYGYTL. Written as DNA, the CDR3 is TGTGCCAGCAGCGTAGGGACAGGGAGAAGCTATGGCTACACCCTC.

The rearrangement uses TRBV11-2 and TRBJ2-1; 7 bases match TRBD2. Germline-derived CDR1 and CDR2 are SGHAT and FQNNGV. The CDR3 extends over 15 amino acids. V dropped 5 bases and J dropped 4; count of bases not matched to a gene: 8. Written as DNA, the CDR3 is TGTGCCAGCAGCGCGGGAGCCCGTAGGTACAATGAGCAGTTCTTC. Its protein is CASSAGARRYNEQFF.

This clonotype was seen only a few times. The chain employs TRBV12-3 or TRBV12-4 and TRBJ2-2, with unresolved D. This CDR3 is built from 17 residues. V lost 3 bases to trimming and J lost 2 bases, with 16 bases between them. The CDR3 here is CASSLNAATVNTGELFF. In nucleotides, the CDR3 is TGTGCCAGCAGTTTGAATGCGGCCACAGTCAACACCGGGGAGCTGTTTTTT.

The chain combines TRBV30 with TRBJ1-5; 10 bases align to TRBD1. Trimming removed 3 bases from V and 3 bases from J; junction bases left unmatched: 5. Germline V CDR1 and CDR2: GTSNPN, SVGIG (reference sequence). CDR3 length equals 15 residues. The CDR3, as DNA: TGTGCCTGGAGCGAGGGACAGGGGCACAATCAGCCCCAGCATTTT. Protein product: CAWSEGQGHNQPQHF.

This sequence joins TRBV7-6 and TRBJ1-5; D gene unclear. Germline lookup yields CDR1 SGHVS and CDR2 FNYEAQ. The V end lost 3 bases, the J end lost 7 bases, and 13 bases lay between the germline ends. CDR3 size: 14 residues. The CDR3 reads CASSFALGGQPQHF. CDR3 nucleotides: TGTGCCAGCAGCTTCGCCTTGGGAGGCCAGCCCCAGCATTTT.